Included here is one T cell receptor beta chain sequence, with context. The CDR3 extends over 13 amino acids. V gave up 6 bases and J gave up 3 bases, with 9 bases separating them. CDR1 is SGHTA and CDR2 is FQGNSA in the germline V gene. The record originates from a study of blood T cell repertoires in COVID-19. Study in general: Nucleic acid was either cDNA or gDNA, and it came from T cells, B-cell-depleted T cells, or PBMCs.

Sequencing used immunoSEQ multiplex PCR; TCRdb keeps in-frame clones, though not all of them. The data contain 30,000 to 40,000 clones, 85% to 90% of them singletons. This chain links TRBV7-2 with TRBJ2-4, with a tentative D call TRBD2 (5 bases). This TCR was recovered from a woman aged 70-85 years with active COVID-19. Sequenced: peripheral blood. CDR3 in DNA: TGTGCCAGCAGTCCCCGGGACAAAAACATTCAGTACTTC. This codes for CASSPRDKNIQYF.